A single sample is the source of the 27 T cell receptor beta chains below, sequenced in a study of neoadjuvant anti-PD-1 for oral cavity cancer. Time point of the sample: after neoadjuvant nivolumab, at surgical resection. Sequencing used immunoSEQ multiplex PCR; TCRdb keeps in-frame clones, though not all of them. The sample records roughly 20,000 clones, over 35% being singletons. Material: tumor tissue, obtained after nivolumab (anti-PD-1) treatment. The origin of the receptors is a person aged 35 to 85 with oral cavity squamous cell carcinoma.

This clone appeared a few times. The chain is built from TRBV7-2 and TRBJ2-7; 7 nucleotides match TRBD1. This CDR3 region has 15 residues. J was trimmed by 2 bases and V by 11 bases; bases with no gene match: 15. The germline V gene has CDR1 SGHTA and CDR2 FQGNSA. The CDR3 here is CASQPEWTGPYEQYF. For the CDR3, the DNA is TGTGCCTCCCAGCCTGAGTGGACAGGCCCCTACGAGCAGTACTTC.

At least ten counts were recorded for this clone. This chain connects TRBV28 to TRBJ1-1; 10 nucleotides line up with TRBD1. V shed 8 bases, J shed 3 bases, and the junction held 3 bases outside the gene matches. Germline CDR1 and CDR2: MDHEN and SYDVKM. The CDR3 spans 13 residues. CDR3 sequence (DNA): TGTGCCAGCTGGACAGGGGGGTACACTGAAGCTTTCTTT. Its protein is CASWTGGYTEAFF.

The chain carries TRBV5-5 and TRBJ2-7; D is perhaps TRBD1 (6 bases). Germline CDR1 reads SGHKS; CDR2 reads YYEKEE (reference sequence). The CDR3 is 14 amino acids. V gave up 5 bases and J gave up 3 bases, with 15 bases separating them. The CDR3: CASSPERGYYEQYF. CDR3 nucleotides: TGTGCCAGCAGTCCGGAGAGGGGGTACTACGAGCAGTACTTC.

This rearrangement joins TRBV14 to TRBJ1-2; the D is unclear. Germline assignment: CDR1 SGHDN and CDR2 FVKESK. Trimming stripped 0 bases from V and 4 bases from J, with 15 bases between. The CDR3 sequence is 16 residues long. Written as DNA, the CDR3 is TGTGCCAGCAGCCAAGAGGTCCGGTCCACGGTCTATGGCTACACCTTC. Translating gives CASSQEVRSTVYGYTF.

This clone was counted between two and nine times. This chain connects TRBV27 to TRBJ2-5; the D is unclear. There are 11 residues in the CDR3. In germline, CDR1 is MNHEY, CDR2 SMNVEV (reference sequence). Trimming stripped 2 bases from V and 13 bases from J, with 11 bases between. Here the CDR3 reads CASSLSGPLYF. CDR3 bases: TGTGCCAGCAGTTTAAGTGGGCCCCTGTACTTC.

The chain links TRBV19 to TRBJ1-5; 12 nucleotides align to TRBD1. Germline CDR1 is LNHDA and CDR2 is SQIVND (reference sequence). The CDR3 contains 18 residues. Losses at the gene ends were 3 bases for V and 7 bases for J; bases not matched to a gene: 13. CDR3 nucleotides: TGTGCCAGTAGTATGGGCCGGGACAGGGGGCTTATGGGGCAGCCCCAGCATTTT. Translating it yields CASSMGRDRGLMGQPQHF. Complete variable domain (other parts from reference TRBV19 and TRBJ1-5): DGGITQSPKYLFRKEGQNVTLSCEQNLNHDAMYWYRQDPGQGLRLIYYSQIVNDFQKGDIAEGYSVSREKKESFPLTVTSAQKNPTAFYLCASSMGRDRGLMGQPQHFGDGTRLSIL.

The CDR3 bases are TGCAGCGTTGGAGGGAGAGGCACTGAAGCTTTCTTT. Translating gives CSVGGRGTEAFF. The gene calls are TRBV29-1 and TRBJ1-1; D is uncertain. Germline values: CDR1 SQVTM, CDR2 ANQGSEA. The CDR3 loop spans 12 amino acids. Trimming removed 4 bases from V and 4 bases from J, with 10 bases in between.

The V call is TRBV7-9, the J call TRBJ1-1, with D unresolved. V lost 6 bases, J lost 0 bases, and 5 bases lay in between. Germline lookup yields CDR1 SEHNR and CDR2 FQNEAQ (reference sequence). The CDR3 loop spans 12 amino acids. DNA of the CDR3: TGTGCCAGCAGTTATTTGAACACTGAAGCTTTCTTT. As protein: CASSYLNTEAFF.

This clone has just a few counts. This chain joins TRBV25-1 and TRBJ1-2, with TRBD1 as a possible D gene (6 bases). The CDR3 spans 14 residues. The V gene's germline CDR1 is MGHDK and CDR2 SYGVNS. The V and J ends lost 2 bases and 3 bases respectively, with 10 bases between them. The CDR3 spells CASSERQGYYGYTF. The DNA of the CDR3 is TGTGCCAGCAGTGAACGGCAGGGGTACTATGGCTACACCTTC.

The chain employs TRBV6-5 and TRBJ2-7; TRBD2 matches 9 bases. CDR3 length equals 14 residues. Germline trimming cut 6 bases from V and 4 bases from J; bases unmatched to any gene: 7. Germline V gene data show CDR1 as MNHEY and CDR2 as SVGAGI. CDR3 amino acids: CASRAGGGWYEQYF. CDR3 nucleotides: TGTGCCAGCAGGGCGGGGGGGGGTTGGTACGAGCAGTACTTC.

There are many counts of this clone. This chain connects TRBV5-1 to TRBJ2-1, with D perhaps TRBD2 (6 bases). Germline V gene sequence: CDR1 SGHRS, CDR2 YFSETQ. This CDR3 is built from 11 residues. Trimming cost V 4 bases and J 7 bases, with 6 bases left between them. CDR3 DNA: TGCGCCAGCAGCCGGGAGAATGAGCAGTTCTTC. Amino acid sequence: CASSRENEQFF.

In its sample, this clone was seen a few times. The chain links TRBV6-5 to TRBJ1-5; possibly TRBD1 for D (6 bases). This CDR3 comprises 13 residues. Germline values: CDR1 MNHEY, CDR2 SVGAGI. Trimming left V 8 bases short and J 7 bases short, with 15 bases between. The CDR3 spells CASAGEGYQPQHF. The CDR3, as DNA: TGTGCCAGCGCAGGGGAAGGGTACCAGCCCCAGCATTTT.

The chain employs TRBV2 and TRBJ1-3; D not resolved. Trimming took 2 bases from V and 0 from J, leaving 11 bases between them. Germline V gives CDR1 SNHLY, CDR2 FYNNEI. There are 16 residues in the CDR3. For the CDR3, the DNA is TGTGCCAGCAGTGAAAGGTCGTCGGGCTCTGGAAACACCATATATTTT. It translates to CASSERSSGSGNTIYF.

This clone was seen repeatedly, ten times or more. The chain couples TRBV10-1 to TRBJ2-2; maybe TRBD2 (6 bases). The CDR3 sequence is 14 residues long. Germline V gene data show CDR1 as WNHNN and CDR2 as SYGVQD (reference sequence). The V end lost 4 bases, the J end lost 1 base, and 7 bases lay between the germline ends. The CDR3 loop is CASSVGGNTGELFF. In nucleotides, the CDR3 is TGCGCCAGCAGTGTGGGGGGGAACACCGGGGAGCTGTTTTTT.

The chain joins TRBV6-6 to TRBJ1-1, with 7 positions matching TRBD1. The CDR3 totals 13 residues. Trimming cost V 5 bases and J 2 bases; bases outside gene matches: 2. Germline CDR1 MNHNY, CDR2 SVGAGI (reference sequence). The CDR3 loop reads CASSRTGNTEAFF. The CDR3 coding sequence is TGTGCCAGCAGTAGGACAGGTAACACTGAAGCTTTCTTT.

This clone was observed once. The V and J genes are TRBV5-1 and TRBJ2-4; D possibly corresponds to TRBD1 (6 bases). CDR1 SGHRS and CDR2 YFSETQ come from the germline V gene. CDR3 size: 14 residues. The ends were cut back, 0 bases at V and 7 bases at J, with 11 bases in the middle. The CDR3 spells CASSLGQAANIQYF. CDR3 bases: TGCGCCAGCAGCTTGGGACAGGCAGCGAACATTCAGTACTTC.

This clone was observed a few times. CDR3 region: CASSHGYNTGELFF. The CDR3 nucleotides read TGTGCCAGCAGCCACGGGTATAACACCGGGGAGCTGTTTTTT. The chain employs TRBV14 and TRBJ2-2; D unresolved. The CDR3 is 14 amino acids. The ends were cut back, 3 bases at V and 2 bases at J, with 7 bases in the middle. The germline V gene has CDR1 SGHDN and CDR2 FVKESK.

The table lists this clone with many counts. The CDR3 region has the DNA TGTGCCAGCAAGCTACAGGGAGGCAATCAGCCCCAGCATTTT. The encoded protein is CASKLQGGNQPQHF. This chain links TRBV2 with TRBJ1-5, with D maybe TRBD1 (6 bases). Germline V gene data show CDR1 as SNHLY and CDR2 as FYNNEI. The CDR3 covers 14 residues. V was clipped by 7 bases and J by 2 bases, with 12 bases between them.

The genes are TRBV28 and TRBJ2-3; D is possibly TRBD2 (5 bases). CDR3 length equals 16 residues. V lost 3 bases and J 0 bases, leaving 13 bases between the germline ends. From germline, CDR1 is MDHEN and CDR2 SYDVKM. Written as DNA, the CDR3 is TGTGCCAGCAGTTTGGCGGCTAGCACTAGCACAGATACGCAGTATTTT. Amino acid sequence: CASSLAASTSTDTQYF. The variable domain in full, with the rest retrieved from reference TRBV28 and TRBJ2-3, is DVKVTQSSRYLVKRTGEKVFLECVQDMDHENMFWYRQDPGLGLRLIYFSYDVKMKEKGDIPEGYSVSREKKERFSLILESASTNQTSMYLCASSLAASTSTDTQYFGPGTRLTVL.

This clone appeared many times. This rearrangement joins TRBV7-2 to TRBJ1-2; 11 bases map to TRBD1. Germline lookup yields CDR1 SGHTA and CDR2 FQGNSA. This CDR3 comprises 15 residues. V shed 3 bases, J shed 6 bases, and the junction held 6 bases outside the gene matches. The CDR3 sequence: CASSLPGQGEDGYTF. For the CDR3, the DNA is TGTGCCAGCAGCTTGCCGGGACAGGGGGAAGATGGCTACACCTTC.

This clone was detected a few times. This chain joins TRBV5-6 and TRBJ2-2; D not certain. Per the germline V gene, CDR1 is SGHDT and CDR2 is YYEEEE. The CDR3 spans 14 residues. V gave up 0 bases and J gave up 7 bases, with 10 bases separating them. CDR3: CASSLVEGNGELFF. The CDR3 nucleotides read TGTGCCAGCAGCTTGGTGGAAGGTAACGGGGAGCTGTTTTTT.

This clone has more than one count but fewer than ten. The chain uses TRBV19 and TRBJ2-7; TRBD1 aligns across 7 bases. CDR1 is LNHDA and CDR2 is SQIVND in the germline V gene (reference sequence). The CDR3 is 12 residues long. V lost 10 bases and J lost 6; bases outside the gene matches: 9. CDR3 DNA sequence: TGTGCCACCTCCCAGGACAGGCGCGAGCAGTACTTC. Its translation: CATSQDRREQYF.

This clone has ten or more counts. J is TRBJ1-2 and V is TRBV4-2, with TRBD1 matching 10 bases. Germline-derived CDR1 and CDR2 are LGHNA and YNFKEQ. The CDR3 spans 18 residues. J was trimmed by 3 bases and V by 7 bases; bases with no gene match: 17. CDR3 sequence reads: CASTPRGPGTGEYYGYTF. Here the CDR3 DNA reads TGTGCCAGCACCCCAAGGGGCCCTGGGACAGGGGAGTACTATGGCTACACCTTC.

This clone was seen just once. The chain recombines TRBV15 with TRBJ2-1; the D gene could be TRBD1 or TRBD2 (5 bases each). The CDR3 spans 13 residues. V dropped 4 bases and J dropped 12 bases, with 16 bases sitting between them. Germline values: CDR1 LNHNV, CDR2 YYDKDF (reference sequence). The CDR3 region has the DNA TGTGCCACCAGCATACGGGCCGGGACCTGGCAGTTCTTC. Amino acid sequence: CATSIRAGTWQFF. The variable domain in full, completed from reference TRBV15 and TRBJ2-1, reads DAMVIQNPRYQVTQFGKPVTLSCSQTLNHNVMYWYQQKSSQAPKLLFHYYDKDFNNEADTPDNFQSRRPNTSFCFLDIRSPGLGDTAMYLCATSIRAGTWQFFGPGTRLTVL.

This clone was seen more than once but under ten times. The V call is TRBV19, the J call TRBJ1-5; D is ambiguous. This CDR3 comprises 17 residues. Looked up from germline, CDR1 is LNHDA and CDR2 is SQIVND (reference sequence). Trimming cost V 0 bases and J 0 bases, with 12 bases left between them. The CDR3 region has the DNA TGTGCCAGTAGTATAGATCCCCAGCTCAATAGCAATCAGCCCCAGCATTTT. Translated, it gives CASSIDPQLNSNQPQHF.

The sample holds many counts of this clone. J is TRBJ2-6 and V is TRBV5-6; 8 positions match TRBD2. Trimming took 4 bases from V and 4 from J; bases not matched to a gene: 1. The CDR3 has 14 amino acids. In germline, CDR1 is SGHDT, CDR2 YYEEEE. The CDR3 sequence is CASSPGGGANVLTF. CDR3 bases: TGTGCCAGCAGCCCGGGAGGGGGGGCCAACGTCCTGACTTTC. Together with reference TRBV5-6 and TRBJ2-6, the CDR3 gives the full variable domain: DAGVTQSPTHLIKTRGQQVTLRCSPKSGHDTVSWYQQALGQGPQFIFQYYEEEERQRGNFPDRFSGHQFPNYSSELNVNALLLGDSALYLCASSPGGGANVLTFGAGSRLTVL.

The chain recombines TRBV29-1 with TRBJ2-6; 7 bases line up with TRBD2. The CDR3 totals 18 residues. Trimming took 6 bases from V and 0 from J; bases not matched to a gene: 14. Germline V gives CDR1 SQVTM, CDR2 ANQGSEA. This CDR3 reads CSVAAFREVSSGANVLTF. The CDR3, as DNA: TGCAGCGTCGCAGCGTTCCGGGAGGTCTCCTCTGGGGCCAACGTCCTGACTTTC.